This T cell receptor (beta chain) was retrieved from a study of blood T cell repertoires in COVID-19. About the research overall: Spain, Italy and the United States supplied samples that represented acute and convalescent COVID-19. PBMCs, B-cell-depleted T cells, or T cells were the source of the cDNA or gDNA that made up the material.

Per the original data handling: Reference gene primer amplification in the assay estimated nucleated cell counts. Only in-frame clones appear in the TCRdb table, and some are missing; sequencing was by immunoSEQ multiplex PCR. That table supplies the V and J calls and clone size; D and trimming were determined from the DNA. The sample has hundreds of thousands of clones; 85% to 90% are singletons. There are a few counts of this clone. The sample taken for sequencing was peripheral blood. This clonotype originated in a woman in her 40s who had recovered from COVID-19.

The CDR3 sequence is CAWSVPRDRGGYNYGYTF. CDR3 bases: TGTGCCTGGAGTGTACCCCGGGACAGGGGGGGGTATAACTATGGCTACACCTTC. The rearrangement links TRBV30 to TRBJ1-2; 11 nucleotides align to TRBD1. CDR1 and CDR2 (germline): GTSNPN, SVGIG (reference sequence). The CDR3 contains 18 residues. V trimming: 0 bases; J trimming: 1 base; junction bases outside the gene matches: 10.